This TCR beta chain was observed in a study of T cells in Graves' hyperthyroidism and ophthalmopathy. Points from the study as a whole: The model forecast ophthalmopathy, anticipating it by a median about six months before onset.

RNA transcripts served as the template for amplifying TCR beta CDR3 regions. HTBI primers were used for first-round RT-PCR of the TCR CDR3. TCRdb fed the multiplex PCR reads into MiXCR, producing one record per CDR3 protein. The data show some 600,000 distinct CDR3 sequences, approximately 13% seen once. Trimming took 0 bases from V and 8 from J, leaving 10 bases between them. CDR3 length equals 13 residues. Germline CDR1 reads GTSNPN; CDR2 reads SVGIG (reference sequence). As to this clonotype: Its antigen is unidentified.

The diagnoses drew upon clinical symptoms, serum thyroxine and TRAb, thyroid ultrasound and orbital computed tomography. V is TRBV30 and J is TRBJ2-2; D not resolved. The clonotype originates from a woman younger than 45 with Graves' hyperthyroidism that later progressed to Graves' ophthalmopathy. The material sequenced was blood. CDR3 sequence: CAWSVGLLGELFF. The CDR3 region has the DNA TGTGCCTGGAGTGTAGGGCTATTGGGGGAGCTGTTTTTT.